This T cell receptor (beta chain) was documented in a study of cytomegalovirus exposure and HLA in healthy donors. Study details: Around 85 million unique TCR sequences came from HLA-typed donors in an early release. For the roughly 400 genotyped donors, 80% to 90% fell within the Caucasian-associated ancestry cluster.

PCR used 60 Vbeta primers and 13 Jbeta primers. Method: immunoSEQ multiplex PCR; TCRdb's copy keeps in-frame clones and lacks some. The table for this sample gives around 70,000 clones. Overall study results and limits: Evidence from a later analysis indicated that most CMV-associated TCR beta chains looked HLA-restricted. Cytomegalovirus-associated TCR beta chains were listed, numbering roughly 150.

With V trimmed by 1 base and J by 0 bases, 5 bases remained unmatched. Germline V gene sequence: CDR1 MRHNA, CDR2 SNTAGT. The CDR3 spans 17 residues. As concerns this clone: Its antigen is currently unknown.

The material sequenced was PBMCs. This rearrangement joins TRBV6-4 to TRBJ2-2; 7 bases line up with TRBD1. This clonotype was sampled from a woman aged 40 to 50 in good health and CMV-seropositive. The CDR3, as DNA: TGTGCCAGCAGTGACTTTGGGCAGGGGGCGAACACCGGGGAGCTGTTTTTT. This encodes CASSDFGQGANTGELFF.